These 11 T cell receptor beta chains were all obtained from the same sample, sequenced in a study of blood T cell repertoires in COVID-19. The data were produced by immunoSEQ multiplex PCR, yet TCRdb's version contains in-frame clones alone and is incomplete. This table holds 310,000 or so clones, 70% to 90% found once. Input material: peripheral blood. These receptors all stem from a woman younger than 45 who had recovered from COVID-19.

The chain is built from TRBV19 and TRBJ1-6; D gene ambiguous. The V end was cut by 9 bases, the J end by 8 bases, with 5 bases between. This CDR3 has 10 amino acids. Germline CDR1 LNHDA, CDR2 SQIVND (reference sequence). The CDR3 is CASGDSPLHF. CDR3 coding DNA: TGTGCCAGCGGGGATTCACCCCTCCACTTT.

This clone was observed a single time. The gene calls are TRBV5-1 and TRBJ2-1, with D perhaps TRBD2 (5 bases). Germline assignment: CDR1 SGHRS and CDR2 YFSETQ. The CDR3 is made up of 17 amino acids. V dropped 2 bases and J dropped 5 bases, with 20 bases sitting between them. CDR3 loop: CASSFSTSSLGNNEQFF. CDR3 coding DNA: TGCGCCAGCAGCTTTTCTACTAGTTCACTAGGGAACAATGAGCAGTTCTTC.

The chain has TRBV10-1 and TRBJ2-7; the D is unclear. V lost 0 bases, J lost 0 bases, and 3 bases lay in between. CDR3 length: 13 amino acids. In germline, CDR1 is WNHNN, CDR2 SYGVQD (reference sequence). CDR3 bases: TGCGCCAGCAGTGAGTCTAGCTCCTACGAGCAGTACTTC. Translated, it gives CASSESSSYEQYF.

This chain links TRBV18 with TRBJ1-5; D unclear. Germline loops: CDR1 KGHSH, CDR2 LQKENI. Between the trimmed V and J ends, which lost 1 base and 7 bases, there was a span of 11 bases. The CDR3 covers 14 residues. CDR3 sequence: CASSPQSGIQPQHF. CDR3 DNA sequence: TGTGCCAGCTCACCACAATCCGGGATCCAGCCCCAGCATTTT.

This chain links TRBV28 with TRBJ1-3, with D possibly TRBD1 on 6 matching bases. In germline, CDR1 is MDHEN, CDR2 SYDVKM. The CDR3 is 16 amino acids. Trimming took off 2 bases at V and 4 bases at J, with 15 bases between the two ends. The CDR3 loop is CASSLGGAQWGNTIYF. In nucleotides, the CDR3 is TGTGCCAGCAGTTTAGGGGGGGCGCAATGGGGAAACACCATATATTTT.

The V and J genes are TRBV11-3 and TRBJ2-1; no reliable D call. V gave up 0 bases and J gave up 8 bases, with 5 bases separating them. The CDR3 length is 12 residues. Germline V CDR1 and CDR2: SGHNT, YENEEA. Written as DNA, the CDR3 is TGTGCCAGCAGCTTAGACCGCGATGAGCAGTTCTTC. The encoded protein is CASSLDRDEQFF.

The rearrangement joins TRBV6-6 to TRBJ1-2; 8 nucleotides line up with TRBD1. The ends lost 4 bases at V and 1 base at J; junction bases unmatched: 5. CDR1 and CDR2 from the germline V gene are MNHNY and SVGAGI (reference sequence). CDR3 length equals 15 residues. In nucleotides, the CDR3 is TGTGCCAGCAGTTCCCGGGACAGGATTAACTATGGCTACACCTTC. Its translation is CASSSRDRINYGYTF.

The chain combines TRBV5-8 with TRBJ2-5, with no clear D. The germline V gene has CDR1 SGHTS and CDR2 YDEGEE. The germline V and J ends were trimmed by 4 bases and 0 bases, with 13 bases remaining between them. There are 15 residues in the CDR3. The CDR3 reads CASSRGSGYQETQYF. The CDR3 DNA is TGTGCCAGCAGCCGCGGTAGTGGGTACCAAGAGACCCAGTACTTC.

CDR3 region: CASTATSNTEAFF. The CDR3 coding sequence is TGTGCCAGCACGGCGACTTCGAACACTGAAGCTTTCTTT. The gene calls are TRBV6-5 and TRBJ1-1; the D is unclear. The CDR3 sequence is 13 residues long. Trimming removed 7 bases from V and 1 base from J, with 10 bases in between. Germline assignment: CDR1 MNHEY and CDR2 SVGAGI.

The rearrangement links TRBV21-1 to TRBJ2-5; the D call in the table, TRBD1, was not verified against the DNA. TRBV21-1 is a pseudogene segment. This CDR3 region has 15 residues. As DNA, the CDR3 is TGTGCCAGCAGCAAAGGTCACTCAGGGCAAGAGACCCAGTACTTC. Translated, it gives CASSKGHSGQETQYF.

The V and J genes are TRBV18 and TRBJ2-7; 13 bases map to TRBD2. The trim removed 2 bases at V and 8 bases at J, leaving 18 bases unmatched. The CDR3 sequence is 19 residues long. CDR1 is KGHSH, CDR2 LQKENI, per germline. The CDR3 DNA sequence: TGTGCCAGCTCACCAACGATGACTAGCGGGGGGACATCTATTATCAAGCAGTACTTC. This sequence encodes CASSPTMTSGGTSIIKQYF.